The source of this T cell receptor beta chain is a study of cytomegalovirus exposure and HLA in healthy donors. Turning to the study itself: A data release that came early held approximately 85 million unique TCRs from HLA-typed donors.

The CDR3 runs 17 residues. V was clipped by 3 bases and J by 4 bases; unmatched bases: 7. Germline CDR1 WNHNN, CDR2 SYGVQD (reference sequence). This PCR relied on a set of 60 Vbeta primers and 13 Jbeta primers. Sequencing was performed with immunoSEQ multiplex PCR; in TCRdb, only in-frame clones are kept and a portion is missing. The sample has tens of thousands of clones, 75% seen once. Comment on this clone: Its antigen is not known.

Whole-study findings and limits: A highly shared variant cluster was judged a likely technical artifact. Highest at DRB1 and lowest at HLA-C, TCR association rates differed among HLA loci in a later analysis.

The sequencing input was PBMCs. This sequence originates from a man aged 55 to 70 in good health and CMV-seropositive. The V call is TRBV10-1, the J call TRBJ2-2; TRBD2 agrees at 11 bases. CDR3 sequence (DNA): TGCGCCAGCAGTGACCCGACTAGCGGGATCGGCACCGGGGAGCTGTTTTTT. It yields the protein CASSDPTSGIGTGELFF.